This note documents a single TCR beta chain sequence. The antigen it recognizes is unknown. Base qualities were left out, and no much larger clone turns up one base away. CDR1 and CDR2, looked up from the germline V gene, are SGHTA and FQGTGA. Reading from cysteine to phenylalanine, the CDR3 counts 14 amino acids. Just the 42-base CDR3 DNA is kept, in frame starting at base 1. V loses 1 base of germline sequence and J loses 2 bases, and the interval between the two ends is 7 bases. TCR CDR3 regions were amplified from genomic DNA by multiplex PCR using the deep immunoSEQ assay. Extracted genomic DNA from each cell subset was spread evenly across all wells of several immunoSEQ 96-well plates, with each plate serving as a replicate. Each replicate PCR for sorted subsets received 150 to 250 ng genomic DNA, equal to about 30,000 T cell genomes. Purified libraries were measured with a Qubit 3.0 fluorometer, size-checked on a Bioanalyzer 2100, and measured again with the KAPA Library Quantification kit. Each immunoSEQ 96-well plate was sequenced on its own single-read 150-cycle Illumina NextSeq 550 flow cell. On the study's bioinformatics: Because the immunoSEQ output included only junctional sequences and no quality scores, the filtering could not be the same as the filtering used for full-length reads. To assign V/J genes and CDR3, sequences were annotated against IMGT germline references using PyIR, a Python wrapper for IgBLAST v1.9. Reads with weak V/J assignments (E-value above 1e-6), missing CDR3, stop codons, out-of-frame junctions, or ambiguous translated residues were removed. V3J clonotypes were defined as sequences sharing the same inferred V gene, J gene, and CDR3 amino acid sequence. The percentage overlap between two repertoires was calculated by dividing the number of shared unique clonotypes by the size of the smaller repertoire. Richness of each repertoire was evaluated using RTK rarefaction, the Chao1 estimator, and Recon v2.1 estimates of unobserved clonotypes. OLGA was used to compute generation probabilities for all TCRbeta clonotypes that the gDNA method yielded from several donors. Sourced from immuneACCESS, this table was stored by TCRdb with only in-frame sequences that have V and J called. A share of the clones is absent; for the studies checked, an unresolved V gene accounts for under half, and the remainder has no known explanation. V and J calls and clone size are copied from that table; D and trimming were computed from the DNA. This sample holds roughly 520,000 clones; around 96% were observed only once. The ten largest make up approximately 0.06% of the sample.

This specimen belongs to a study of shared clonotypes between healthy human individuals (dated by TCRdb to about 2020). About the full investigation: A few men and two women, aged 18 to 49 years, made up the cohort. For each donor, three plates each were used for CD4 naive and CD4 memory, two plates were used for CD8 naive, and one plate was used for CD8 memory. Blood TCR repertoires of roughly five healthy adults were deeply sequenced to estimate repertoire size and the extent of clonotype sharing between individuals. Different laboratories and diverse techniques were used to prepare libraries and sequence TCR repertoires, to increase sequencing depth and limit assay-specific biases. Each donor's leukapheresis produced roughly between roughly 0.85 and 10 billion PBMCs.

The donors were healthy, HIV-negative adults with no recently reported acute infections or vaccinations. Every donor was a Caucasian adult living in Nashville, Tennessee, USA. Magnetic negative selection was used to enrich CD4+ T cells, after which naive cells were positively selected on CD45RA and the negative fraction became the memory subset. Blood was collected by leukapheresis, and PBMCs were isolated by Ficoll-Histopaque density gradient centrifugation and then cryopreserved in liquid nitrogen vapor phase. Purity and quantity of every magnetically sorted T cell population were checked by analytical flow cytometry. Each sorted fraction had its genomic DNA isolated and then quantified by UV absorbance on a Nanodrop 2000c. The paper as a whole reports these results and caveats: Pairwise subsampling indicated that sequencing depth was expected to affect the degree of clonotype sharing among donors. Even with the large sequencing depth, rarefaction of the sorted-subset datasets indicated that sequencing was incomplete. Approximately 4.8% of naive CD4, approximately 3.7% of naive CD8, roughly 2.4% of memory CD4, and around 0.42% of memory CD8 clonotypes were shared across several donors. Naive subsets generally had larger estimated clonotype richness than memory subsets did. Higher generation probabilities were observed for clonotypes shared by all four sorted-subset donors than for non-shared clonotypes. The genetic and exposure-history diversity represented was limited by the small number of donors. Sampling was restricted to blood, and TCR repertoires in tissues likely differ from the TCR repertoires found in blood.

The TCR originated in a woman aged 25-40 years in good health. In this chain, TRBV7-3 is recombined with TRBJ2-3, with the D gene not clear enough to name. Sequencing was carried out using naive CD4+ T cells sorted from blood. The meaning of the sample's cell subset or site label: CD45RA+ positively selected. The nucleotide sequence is TGTGCCAGCAGCTTAAAACAGAACACAGATACGCAGTATTTT. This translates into CASSLKQNTDTQYF.